The 26 T cell receptor beta chains reported below all come from one sample, sequenced in a study of T cells in localized non-small cell lung cancer. Assay: immunoSEQ multiplex PCR; the TCRdb copy retains only in-frame clones and omits some. Here the sample spans about 52,000 clones, roughly 75% being singletons. Sequenced material: PBMCs, taken before any cancer treatment. These receptors all come from a woman aged 35 to 69 with stage II lung adenocarcinoma.

The J gene is TRBJ1-5, the V gene TRBV28; D gene ambiguous. CDR1 and CDR2 from the germline V gene are MDHEN and SYDVKM. V lost 7 bases, J lost 6 bases, and 10 bases lay in between. The CDR3 length is 12 residues. CDR3 amino acids: CASTLWSQPQHF. As DNA, the CDR3 is TGTGCCAGCACCCTTTGGAGTCAGCCCCAGCATTTT.

CDR3 amino acids: CASSQELSWDTQYF. The CDR3 DNA follows: TGTGCCAGCAGCCAAGAACTCTCTTGGGATACGCAGTATTTT. The chain couples TRBV4-2 to TRBJ2-3; D is unclear. The CDR3 runs 14 residues. The V gene lost 0 bases and the J gene lost 6 bases, with 10 bases spanning the gap. From germline, CDR1 is LGHNA and CDR2 YNFKEQ.

This chain connects TRBV7-2 to TRBJ1-6, with 7 bases fitting TRBD1. This CDR3 contains 15 residues. After removal of 4 bases from V and 6 bases from J, the junction contained 6 bases not matched to a gene. CDR1 is SGHTA, CDR2 FQGNSA, per germline. In nucleotides, the CDR3 is TGTGCCAGCAGCTCCCTACAGGGGCCTAATTCACCCCTCCACTTT. The encoded protein is CASSSLQGPNSPLHF.

This sequence joins TRBV10-1 and TRBJ2-3, with TRBD2 matching 12 bases. Germline V lookup: CDR1 WNHNN, CDR2 SYGVQD (reference sequence). The CDR3 runs 15 residues. The J segment lost 6 bases and the V segment lost 6 bases, leaving 7 bases of the junction unmatched. The CDR3 DNA sequence: TGCGCCAGCAGCCCTAGCGGGGGGGCCCGGGATACGCAGTATTTT. Translated: CASSPSGGARDTQYF.

In this sample, this clone turned up a few times. This chain connects TRBV2 to TRBJ1-1; D remains unclear. V gave up 8 bases and J gave up 2 bases, with 6 bases separating them. The CDR3 totals 11 residues. CDR1 and CDR2 (germline): SNHLY, FYNNEI. The CDR3 DNA is TGTGCCAGCCAAGAAAACACTGAAGCTTTCTTT. Amino acid sequence: CASQENTEAFF.

This chain connects TRBV7-3 to TRBJ1-4, with D maybe TRBD1 (5 bases). This CDR3 is built from 15 residues. Trimming took off 6 bases at V and 5 bases at J, with 16 bases between the two ends. Per the germline V gene, CDR1 is SGHTA and CDR2 is FQGTGA. The CDR3 is CASSDGDRKNEKLFF. In DNA, the CDR3 is TGTGCCAGCAGTGATGGAGACAGAAAGAATGAAAAACTGTTTTTT.

This rearrangement joins TRBV19 to TRBJ2-3; 12 nucleotides line up with TRBD2. Germline V gene sequence: CDR1 LNHDA, CDR2 SQIVND (reference sequence). J was trimmed by 0 bases and V by 6 bases; bases with no gene match: 10. CDR3 length: 18 residues. The CDR3 sequence is CASRRTSGGPDSTDTQYF. In DNA form, the CDR3 reads TGTGCCAGTAGACGTACTAGCGGGGGGCCAGATAGCACAGATACGCAGTATTTT.

CDR3 DNA sequence: TGTGCCAGCAGACAGGACGGAAACTATGGCTACACCTTC. It translates to CASRQDGNYGYTF. The chain is built from TRBV13 and TRBJ1-2; possible D gene TRBD1, 5 bases. CDR1 and CDR2 from the germline V gene are PRHDT and FYEKMQ (reference sequence). V was cut by 6 bases and J by 2 bases, with 10 bases left in between. There are 13 residues in the CDR3.

J is TRBJ2-7 and V is TRBV5-6; the match to TRBD2 covers 11 bases. This CDR3 region has 15 residues. Germline CDR1 is SGHDT and CDR2 is YYEEEE. After removal of 4 bases from V and 6 bases from J, the junction contained 9 bases not matched to a gene. The CDR3 DNA reads TGTGCCAGCAGCATCCTAGCGGGGGGATTTCGCGAGCAGTACTTC. Amino acid sequence: CASSILAGGFREQYF. The variable domain in full, with the rest retrieved from reference TRBV5-6 and TRBJ2-7, is DAGVTQSPTHLIKTRGQQVTLRCSPKSGHDTVSWYQQALGQGPQFIFQYYEEEERQRGNFPDRFSGHQFPNYSSELNVNALLLGDSALYLCASSILAGGFREQYFGPGTRLTVT.

The chain is built from TRBV28 and TRBJ2-7; D not certain. The germline V gene encodes CDR1 MDHEN and CDR2 SYDVKM. The ends were cut back, 5 bases at V and 2 bases at J, with 16 bases in the middle. The CDR3 sequence is 15 residues long. Written as DNA, the CDR3 is TGTGCCAGCAGTCCTACTTGGACGGAGACCTACGAGCAGTACTTC. It encodes CASSPTWTETYEQYF.

This clone was detected a few times. This chain's CDR3 is CASSHGQSYGYTF. DNA for the CDR3: TGTGCCAGCTCCCACGGACAGTCCTATGGCTACACCTTC. The chain has TRBV18 and TRBJ1-2; a possible D gene is TRBD1 (6 bases). The V end was cut by 6 bases, the J end by 4 bases, with 12 bases between. Germline loops: CDR1 KGHSH, CDR2 LQKENI. The CDR3 spans 13 residues.

The chain uses TRBV10-1 and TRBJ1-6; unclear D gene. The CDR3 contains 13 residues. V gave up 4 bases and J gave up 10 bases, with 11 bases separating them. CDR1 WNHNN and CDR2 SYGVQD come from the germline V gene (reference sequence). The CDR3 region is CASSGGSDSPLHF. CDR3 nucleotides: TGCGCCAGCAGTGGAGGGAGTGACTCACCCCTCCACTTT.

This chain joins TRBV5-4 and TRBJ1-1; weak D call: TRBD1 (5 bases). The CDR3 is 15 amino acids. V dropped 0 bases and J dropped 3 bases, with 12 bases sitting between them. Germline CDR1 and CDR2: SGHNT and YYREEE (reference sequence). As DNA, the CDR3 is TGTGCCAGCAGCTTGGACCCAGGGTGGGACACTGAAGCTTTCTTT. Protein product: CASSLDPGWDTEAFF.

Only one count was recorded for this clone. The chain is built from TRBV7-2 and TRBJ2-2, with 11 nucleotides matching TRBD2. CDR1 and CDR2 from the germline V gene are SGHTA and FQGNSA. V gave up 0 bases and J gave up 0 bases; unmatched junction bases: 0. The length of the CDR3 is 17 residues. The DNA of the CDR3 is TGTGCCAGCAGCTTAGCTAGCGGGGGGGCGAACACCGGGGAGCTGTTTTTT. This codes for CASSLASGGANTGELFF.

The genes are TRBV5-6 and TRBJ1-2, with D unclear. The CDR3 is 13 residues long. Looked up from germline, CDR1 is SGHDT and CDR2 is YYEEEE. Trimming took 0 bases from V and 3 from J, leaving 6 bases between them. The CDR3 region is CASSLVRDYGYTF. The CDR3, as DNA: TGTGCCAGCAGCTTGGTTCGGGACTATGGCTACACCTTC. Combining the CDR3 with reference TRBV5-6 and TRBJ1-2 gives the whole variable domain DAGVTQSPTHLIKTRGQQVTLRCSPKSGHDTVSWYQQALGQGPQFIFQYYEEEERQRGNFPDRFSGHQFPNYSSELNVNALLLGDSALYLCASSLVRDYGYTFGSGTRLTVV.

This clone was observed a few times. A read error may account for a junction end that differs from germline. V gene TRBV9 combines with J gene TRBJ1-2; D uncertain. Germline V gene lookup returns CDR1 SGDLS and CDR2 YYNGEE. CDR3 length: 12 residues. The chain's CDR3 is CASRVGVTGYTF. CDR3 coding DNA: TGTGCCAGCAGGGTAGGAGTAACTGGCTACACCTTC.

This clone was counted a few times. V usage is TRBV20-1 and J usage is TRBJ1-1, with D maybe TRBD1 (5 bases). CDR1 and CDR2 from the germline V gene are DFQATT and SNEGSKA (reference sequence). This CDR3 has 11 amino acids. V dropped 5 bases and J dropped 4 bases, with 8 bases sitting between them. CDR3 DNA: TGCAGTGCTTACAGGTCCACTGAAGCTTTCTTT. It encodes CSAYRSTEAFF.

V usage is TRBV12-5 and J usage is TRBJ2-6; a possible D gene is TRBD1 (6 bases). The germline V gene has CDR1 LGHNT and CDR2 FRNRAP. CDR3 size: 16 residues. Trimming removed 3 bases at V and 0 bases at J, with 9 bases between. CDR3 in DNA: TGTGCTAGTGGTTTACAGGGACCCTCTGGGGCCAACGTCCTGACTTTC. Translating it yields CASGLQGPSGANVLTF.

This chain joins TRBV28 and TRBJ1-5, with D perhaps TRBD1 (5 bases). V lost 2 bases and J lost 6, with 8 bases in between. This CDR3 region has 13 residues. Per the germline V gene, CDR1 is MDHEN and CDR2 is SYDVKM. The CDR3 sequence: CASSLGGTQPQHF. The CDR3 bases are TGTGCCAGCAGTTTAGGGGGGACTCAGCCCCAGCATTTT.

The chain uses TRBV30 and TRBJ1-2; D is perhaps TRBD1 (6 bases). V was clipped by 3 bases and J by 7 bases, with 9 bases between them. This CDR3 spans 11 amino acids. Germline CDR1 is GTSNPN and CDR2 is SVGIG (reference sequence). DNA for the CDR3: TGTGCCTGGAGAGGGGGGAGTGGCTACACCTTC. Translation: CAWRGGSGYTF.

The chain couples TRBV7-8 to TRBJ1-2; 8 bases fit TRBD1. Trimming removed 4 bases from V and 0 bases from J; junction bases left unmatched: 1. The CDR3 consists of 14 residues. CDR1 SGHVS and CDR2 FQNEAQ come from the germline V gene. The CDR3 loop is CASSSDRANYGYTF. DNA of the CDR3: TGTGCCAGCAGCTCGGACAGGGCTAACTATGGCTACACCTTC. The full variable domain, with the rest looked up from reference TRBV7-8 and TRBJ1-2, is GAGVSQSPRYKVAKRGQDVALRCDPISGHVSLFWYQQALGQGPEFLTYFQNEAQLDKSGLPSDRFFAERPEGSVSTLKIQRTQQEDSAVYLCASSSDRANYGYTFGSGTRLTVV.

The gene calls are TRBV7-6 and TRBJ1-3; D perhaps matches TRBD1 (5 bases). Germline V gives CDR1 SGHVS, CDR2 FNYEAQ. This CDR3 spans 17 amino acids. V was clipped by 1 base and J by 0 bases, with 13 bases between them. The CDR3 DNA sequence: TGTGCCAGCAGCTTAGGGCCGCCCGGGGGCTCTGGAAACACCATATATTTT. Translating gives CASSLGPPGGSGNTIYF.

V is TRBV15 and J is TRBJ2-4; TRBD2 is a possible D gene (6 bases). The V end was cut by 1 base, the J end by 7 bases, with 8 bases between. Germline loops: CDR1 LNHNV, CDR2 YYDKDF (reference sequence). The CDR3 covers 13 residues. The CDR3 DNA reads as TGTGCCACCAGCAGAGGCGGGGTTAACATTCAGTACTTC. Translation: CATSRGGVNIQYF.

This chain links TRBV18 with TRBJ1-1; D not resolved. This CDR3 comprises 13 residues. V lost 8 bases to trimming and J lost 0 bases, with 10 bases between them. CDR1 and CDR2 from the germline V gene are KGHSH and LQKENI. For the CDR3, the DNA is TGTGCCAGCAATCAAGATCTGAACACTGAAGCTTTCTTT. Encoded protein: CASNQDLNTEAFF.

This sequence joins TRBV6-5 and TRBJ2-2, with TRBD2 matching 7 bases. Germline CDR1 reads MNHEY; CDR2 reads SVGAGI. After removal of 4 bases from V and 3 bases from J, the junction contained 8 bases not matched to a gene. The CDR3 consists of 16 residues. This chain's CDR3 is CASSSGSGVDTGELFF. CDR3 bases: TGTGCCAGCAGTTCCGGGAGCGGGGTGGACACCGGGGAGCTGTTTTTT.

This chain connects TRBV30 to TRBJ2-7; the D is unclear. CDR1 is GTSNPN, CDR2 SVGIG, per germline (reference sequence). The germline V and J ends were trimmed by 1 base and 1 base, with 11 bases remaining between them. CDR3 length: 14 residues. CDR3 protein: CAWSAADYSYEQYF. The CDR3 DNA is TGTGCCTGGAGTGCTGCCGATTATTCCTACGAGCAGTACTTC.